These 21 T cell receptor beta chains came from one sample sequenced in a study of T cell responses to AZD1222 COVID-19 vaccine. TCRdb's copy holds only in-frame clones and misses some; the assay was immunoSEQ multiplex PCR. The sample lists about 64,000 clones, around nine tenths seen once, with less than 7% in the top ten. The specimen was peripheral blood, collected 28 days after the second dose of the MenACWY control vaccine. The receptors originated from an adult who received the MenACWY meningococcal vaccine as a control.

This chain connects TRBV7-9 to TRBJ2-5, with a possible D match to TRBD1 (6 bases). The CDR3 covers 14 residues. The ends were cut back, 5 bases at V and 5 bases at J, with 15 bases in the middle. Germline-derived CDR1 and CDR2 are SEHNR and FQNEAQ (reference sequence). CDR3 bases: TGTGCCAGCAGCCTTACAGGGAATCAGGAGACCCAGTACTTC. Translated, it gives CASSLTGNQETQYF.

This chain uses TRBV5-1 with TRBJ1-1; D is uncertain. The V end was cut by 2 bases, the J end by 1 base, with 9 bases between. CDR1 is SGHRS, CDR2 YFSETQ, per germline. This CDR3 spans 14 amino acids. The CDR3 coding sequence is TGCGCCAGCAGCTTAACGGAACCGAACACTGAAGCTTTCTTT. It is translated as CASSLTEPNTEAFF.

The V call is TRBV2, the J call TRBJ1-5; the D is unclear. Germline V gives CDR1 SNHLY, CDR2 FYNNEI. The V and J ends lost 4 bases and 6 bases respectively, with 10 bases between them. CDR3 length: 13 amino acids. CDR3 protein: CASSGGEGQPQHF. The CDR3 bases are TGTGCCAGCAGTGGGGGTGAGGGTCAGCCCCAGCATTTT.

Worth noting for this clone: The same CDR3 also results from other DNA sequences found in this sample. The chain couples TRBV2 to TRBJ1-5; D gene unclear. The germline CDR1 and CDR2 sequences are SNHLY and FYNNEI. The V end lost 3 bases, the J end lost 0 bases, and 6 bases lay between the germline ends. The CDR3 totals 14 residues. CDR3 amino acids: CASSDSHSNQPQHF. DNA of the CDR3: TGTGCCAGCAGTGACTCTCATAGCAATCAGCCCCAGCATTTT.

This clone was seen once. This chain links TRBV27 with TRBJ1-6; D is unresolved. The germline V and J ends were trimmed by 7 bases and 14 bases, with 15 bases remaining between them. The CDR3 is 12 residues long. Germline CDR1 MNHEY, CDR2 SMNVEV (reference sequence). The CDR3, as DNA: TGTGCCAGCAAGATTGGAGGAGGAACCCTCCACTTT. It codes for CASKIGGGTLHF.

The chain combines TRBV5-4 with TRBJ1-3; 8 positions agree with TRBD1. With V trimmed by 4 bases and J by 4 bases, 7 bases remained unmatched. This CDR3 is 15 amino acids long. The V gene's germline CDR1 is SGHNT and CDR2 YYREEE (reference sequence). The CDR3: CASSHPDRGGNTIYF. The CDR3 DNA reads TGTGCCAGCAGCCATCCAGACAGGGGAGGAAACACCATATATTTT.

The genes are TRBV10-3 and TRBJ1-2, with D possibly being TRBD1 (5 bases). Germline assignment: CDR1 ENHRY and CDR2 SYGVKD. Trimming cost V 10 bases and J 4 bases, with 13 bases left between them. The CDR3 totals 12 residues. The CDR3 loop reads CATVGDSYGYTF. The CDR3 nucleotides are TGTGCCACCGTGGGCGACAGCTATGGCTACACCTTC.

The CDR3 region is CASSEGQGAMGYTF. CDR3 nucleotides: TGTGCCAGCAGTGAGGGACAGGGGGCGATGGGCTACACCTTC. V usage is TRBV6-4 and J usage is TRBJ1-2; 12 bases fit TRBD1. The CDR3 sequence is 14 residues long. Germline V CDR1 and CDR2: MRHNA, SNTAGT. V was pared by 3 bases and J by 8 bases, with 4 bases of the junction left unmatched.

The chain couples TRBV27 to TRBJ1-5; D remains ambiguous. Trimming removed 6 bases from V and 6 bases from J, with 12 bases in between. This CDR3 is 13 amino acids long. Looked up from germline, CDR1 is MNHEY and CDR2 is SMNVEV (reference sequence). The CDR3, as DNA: TGTGCCAGCAGCGTCCGAGTGGGTCAGCCCCAGCATTTT. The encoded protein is CASSVRVGQPQHF.

The chain's CDR3 is CASSRSGGSYEQYF. The DNA for the CDR3 is TGTGCCAGCAGCCGGTCCGGAGGCTCCTACGAGCAGTACTTC. This sequence joins TRBV5-8 and TRBJ2-7, with D possibly being TRBD2 (5 bases). Germline V gene lookup returns CDR1 SGHTS and CDR2 YDEGEE. Trimming removed 4 bases from V and 0 bases from J, with 11 bases in between. The CDR3 contains 14 residues.

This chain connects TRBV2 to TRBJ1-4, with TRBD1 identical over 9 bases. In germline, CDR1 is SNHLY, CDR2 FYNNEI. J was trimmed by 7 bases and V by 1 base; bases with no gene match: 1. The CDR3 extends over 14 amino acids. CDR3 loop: CASSEGTGVEKLFF. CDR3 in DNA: TGTGCCAGCAGTGAAGGGACAGGGGTTGAAAAACTGTTTTTT.

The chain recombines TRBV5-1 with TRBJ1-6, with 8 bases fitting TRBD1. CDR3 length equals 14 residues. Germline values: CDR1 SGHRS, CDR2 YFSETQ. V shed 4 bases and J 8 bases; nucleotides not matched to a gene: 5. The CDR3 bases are TGCGCCAGCAGCGTGACAGGGGTAGATTCACCCCTCCACTTT. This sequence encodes CASSVTGVDSPLHF.

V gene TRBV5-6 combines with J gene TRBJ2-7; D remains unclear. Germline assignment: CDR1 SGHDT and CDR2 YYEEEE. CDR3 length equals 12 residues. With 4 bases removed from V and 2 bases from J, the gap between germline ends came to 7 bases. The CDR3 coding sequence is TGTGCCAGCAGCCCAAAACCCTACGAGCAGTACTTC. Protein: CASSPKPYEQYF.

CDR3 in amino acids: CASSGGTSGNTIYF. The CDR3, as DNA: TGCGCCAGCAGTGGCGGAACCTCTGGAAACACCATATATTTT. This chain connects TRBV10-1 to TRBJ1-3; D gene ambiguous. The CDR3 totals 14 residues. Germline V lookup: CDR1 WNHNN, CDR2 SYGVQD (reference sequence). V lost 4 bases, J lost 0 bases, and 7 bases lay in between.

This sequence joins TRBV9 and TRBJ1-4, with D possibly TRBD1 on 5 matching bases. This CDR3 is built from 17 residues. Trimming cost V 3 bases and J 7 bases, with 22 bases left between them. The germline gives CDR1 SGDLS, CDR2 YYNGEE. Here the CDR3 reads CASSGPPGQGVGEKLFF. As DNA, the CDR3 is TGTGCCAGCAGCGGGCCCCCGGGGCAGGGAGTCGGTGAAAAACTGTTTTTT. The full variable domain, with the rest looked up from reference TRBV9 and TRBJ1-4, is DSGVTQTPKHLITATGQRVTLRCSPRSGDLSVYWYQQSLDQGLQFLIQYYNGEERAKGNILERFSAQQFPDLHSELNLSSLELGDSALYFCASSGPPGQGVGEKLFFGSGTQLSVL.

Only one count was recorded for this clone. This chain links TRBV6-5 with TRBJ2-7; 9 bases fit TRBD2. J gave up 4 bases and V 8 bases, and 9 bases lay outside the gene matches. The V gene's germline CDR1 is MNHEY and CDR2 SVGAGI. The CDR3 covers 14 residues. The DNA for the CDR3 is TGTGCCAGCGGCTCAGGGACTAGCCGTTACGAGCAGTACTTC. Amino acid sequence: CASGSGTSRYEQYF.

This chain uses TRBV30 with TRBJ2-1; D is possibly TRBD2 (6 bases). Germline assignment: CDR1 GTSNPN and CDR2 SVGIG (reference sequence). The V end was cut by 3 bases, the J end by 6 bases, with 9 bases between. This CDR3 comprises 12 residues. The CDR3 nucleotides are TGTGCCTGGAGCCTCGGGGGCAATGAGCAGTTCTTC. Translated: CAWSLGGNEQFF.

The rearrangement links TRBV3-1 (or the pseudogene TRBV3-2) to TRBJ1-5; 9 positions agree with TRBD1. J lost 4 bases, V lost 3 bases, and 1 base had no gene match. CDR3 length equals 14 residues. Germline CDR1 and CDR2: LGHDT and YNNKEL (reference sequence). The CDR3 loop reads CASSQTGGNQPQHF. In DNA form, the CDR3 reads TGTGCCAGCAGCCAGACAGGGGGAAATCAGCCCCAGCATTTT.

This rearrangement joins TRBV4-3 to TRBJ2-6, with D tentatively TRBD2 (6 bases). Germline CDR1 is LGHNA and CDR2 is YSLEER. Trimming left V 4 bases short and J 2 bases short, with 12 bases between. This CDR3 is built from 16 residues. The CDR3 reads CASSLSWGAGANVLTF. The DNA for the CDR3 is TGCGCCAGCAGCCTCTCTTGGGGGGCTGGGGCCAACGTCCTGACTTTC.

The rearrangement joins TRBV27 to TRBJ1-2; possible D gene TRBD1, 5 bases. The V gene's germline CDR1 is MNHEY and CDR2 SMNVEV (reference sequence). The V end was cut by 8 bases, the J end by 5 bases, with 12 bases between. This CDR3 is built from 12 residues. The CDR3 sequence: CASGAGIYGYTF. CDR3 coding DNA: TGTGCCAGCGGGGCGGGGATTTATGGCTACACCTTC.

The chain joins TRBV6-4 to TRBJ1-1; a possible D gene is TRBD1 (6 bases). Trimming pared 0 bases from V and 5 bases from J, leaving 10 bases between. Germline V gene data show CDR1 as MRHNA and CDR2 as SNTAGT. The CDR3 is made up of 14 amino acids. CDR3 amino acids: CASSDSGASTEAFF. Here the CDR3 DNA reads TGTGCCAGCAGTGACTCGGGGGCGAGTACTGAAGCTTTCTTT.